The sequence of this T cell receptor (beta chain) was determined in a study of regulatory T cells. Study-level findings and limits: Shannon entropy was nonsignificantly lower in patient CD8+ T cells than control CD8+ cells.

A remark on this clone: Its matching antigen is unknown.

Amplification used 52 TRBV primers and 13 TRBJ primers. Using immunoSEQ multiplex PCR, the repertoire was profiled, and TCRdb retains in-frame clones only, with some absent. The sample holds 20,000 to 25,000 clones, 93% seen once. This receptor was taken from a child aged 2 to 10 with CD3G deficiency. The sample taken for sequencing was CD8+ T cells sorted from blood.

CDR3 DNA: TGTGCCAGCAGTTGGGACGGCTACTATGGCTACACCTTC. It yields the protein CASSWDGYYGYTF. This chain uses TRBV6-1 with TRBJ1-2; D may be TRBD1 (5 bases). Germline V gene data show CDR1 as MNHNS and CDR2 as SASEGT. This CDR3 is built from 13 residues. V lost 5 bases, J lost 3 bases, and 10 bases lay in between.